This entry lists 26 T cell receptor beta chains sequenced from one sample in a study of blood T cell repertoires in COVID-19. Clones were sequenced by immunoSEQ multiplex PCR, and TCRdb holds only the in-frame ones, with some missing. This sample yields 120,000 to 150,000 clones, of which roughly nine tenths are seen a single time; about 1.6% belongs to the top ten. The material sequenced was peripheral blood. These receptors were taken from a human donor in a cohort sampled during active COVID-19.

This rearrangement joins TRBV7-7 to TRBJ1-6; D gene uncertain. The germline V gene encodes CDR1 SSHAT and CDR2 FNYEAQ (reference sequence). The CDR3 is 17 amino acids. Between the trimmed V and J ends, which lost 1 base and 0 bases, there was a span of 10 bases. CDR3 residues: CASSLEADSSYNSPLHF. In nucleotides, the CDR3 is TGTGCCAGCAGCTTAGAGGCGGATAGCTCCTATAATTCACCCCTCCACTTT.

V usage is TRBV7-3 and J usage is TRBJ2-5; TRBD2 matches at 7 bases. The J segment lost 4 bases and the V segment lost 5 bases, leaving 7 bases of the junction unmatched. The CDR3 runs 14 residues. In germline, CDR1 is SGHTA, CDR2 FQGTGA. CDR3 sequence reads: CASSPRTRGETQYF. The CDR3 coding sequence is TGTGCCAGCAGCCCCCGGACTAGAGGAGAGACCCAGTACTTC.

CDR3 amino acids: CASSLVGQVGTGANVLTF. In nucleotides, the CDR3 is TGCGCCAGCAGCTTGGTCGGCCAGGTTGGAACTGGGGCCAACGTCCTGACTTTC. The chain has TRBV5-1 and TRBJ2-6; D not certain. Trimming took 0 bases from V and 2 from J, leaving 15 bases between them. Germline V CDR1 and CDR2: SGHRS, YFSETQ. The CDR3 spans 18 residues.

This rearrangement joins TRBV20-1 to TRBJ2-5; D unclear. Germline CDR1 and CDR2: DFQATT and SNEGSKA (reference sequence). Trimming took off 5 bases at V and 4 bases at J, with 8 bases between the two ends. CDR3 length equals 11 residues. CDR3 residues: CSAVRGETQYF. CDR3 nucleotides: TGCAGTGCTGTGAGAGGAGAGACCCAGTACTTC.

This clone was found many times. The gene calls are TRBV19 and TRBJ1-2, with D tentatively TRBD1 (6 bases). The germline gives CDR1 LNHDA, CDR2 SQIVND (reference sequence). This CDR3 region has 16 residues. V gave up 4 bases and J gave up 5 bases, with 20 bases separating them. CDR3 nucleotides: TGTGCCAGTAGTAACAACCGGGACACCGTGGGGTATGGCTACACCTTC. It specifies CASSNNRDTVGYGYTF.

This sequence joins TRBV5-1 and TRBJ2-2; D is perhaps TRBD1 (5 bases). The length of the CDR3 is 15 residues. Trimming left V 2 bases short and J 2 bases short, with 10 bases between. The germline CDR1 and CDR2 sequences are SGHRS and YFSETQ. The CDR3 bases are TGCGCCAGCAGCTTCTTCCAGGGAAACACCGGGGAGCTGTTTTTT. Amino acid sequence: CASSFFQGNTGELFF.

For the CDR3, the DNA is TGTGCCAGCTCACAACCGGGGCGGGACTACGAGCAGTACTTC. Translated, it gives CASSQPGRDYEQYF. The rearrangement uses TRBV18 and TRBJ2-7; maybe TRBD2 (6 bases). The CDR3 contains 14 residues. Trimming pared 4 bases from V and 3 bases from J, leaving 13 bases between. Germline V gene lookup returns CDR1 KGHSH and CDR2 LQKENI.

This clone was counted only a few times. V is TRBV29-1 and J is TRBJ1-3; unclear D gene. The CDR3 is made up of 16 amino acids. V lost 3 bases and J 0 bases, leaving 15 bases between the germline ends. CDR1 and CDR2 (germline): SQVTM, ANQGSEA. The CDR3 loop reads CSVDPGPRGSGNTIYF. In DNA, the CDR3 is TGCAGCGTTGACCCCGGGCCCCGGGGCTCTGGAAACACCATATATTTT. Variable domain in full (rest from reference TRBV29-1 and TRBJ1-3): SAVISQKPSRDICQRGTSLTIQCQVDSQVTMMFWYRQQPGQSLTLIATANQGSEATYESGFVIDKFPISRPNLTFSTLTVSNMSPEDSSIYLCSVDPGPRGSGNTIYFGEGSWLTVV.

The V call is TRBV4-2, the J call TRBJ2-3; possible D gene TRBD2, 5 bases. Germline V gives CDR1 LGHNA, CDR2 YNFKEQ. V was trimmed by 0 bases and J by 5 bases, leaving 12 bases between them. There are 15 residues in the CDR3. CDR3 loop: CASSQEEVAGDTQYF. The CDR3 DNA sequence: TGTGCCAGCAGCCAAGAGGAGGTAGCAGGAGATACGCAGTATTTT.

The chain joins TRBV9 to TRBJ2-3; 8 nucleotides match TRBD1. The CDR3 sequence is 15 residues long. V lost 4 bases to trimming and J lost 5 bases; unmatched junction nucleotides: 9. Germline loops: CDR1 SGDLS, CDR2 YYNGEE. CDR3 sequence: CASSPHTTGGDTQYF. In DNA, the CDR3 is TGTGCCAGCAGCCCCCACACTACAGGGGGAGATACGCAGTATTTT.

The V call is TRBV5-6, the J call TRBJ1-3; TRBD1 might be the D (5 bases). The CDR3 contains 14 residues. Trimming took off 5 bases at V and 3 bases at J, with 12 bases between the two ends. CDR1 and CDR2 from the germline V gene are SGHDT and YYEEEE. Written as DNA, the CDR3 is TGTGCCAGCAGTATTGACAGATATGGAAACACCATATATTTT. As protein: CASSIDRYGNTIYF.

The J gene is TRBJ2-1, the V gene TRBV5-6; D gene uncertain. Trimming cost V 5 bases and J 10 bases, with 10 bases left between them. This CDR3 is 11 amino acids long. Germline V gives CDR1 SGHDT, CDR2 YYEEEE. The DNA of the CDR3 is TGTGCCAGCAGAAAGCTTGTCGAGCAGTTCTTC. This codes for CASRKLVEQFF. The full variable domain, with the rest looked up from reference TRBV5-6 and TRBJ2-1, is DAGVTQSPTHLIKTRGQQVTLRCSPKSGHDTVSWYQQALGQGPQFIFQYYEEEERQRGNFPDRFSGHQFPNYSSELNVNALLLGDSALYLCASRKLVEQFFGPGTRLTVL.

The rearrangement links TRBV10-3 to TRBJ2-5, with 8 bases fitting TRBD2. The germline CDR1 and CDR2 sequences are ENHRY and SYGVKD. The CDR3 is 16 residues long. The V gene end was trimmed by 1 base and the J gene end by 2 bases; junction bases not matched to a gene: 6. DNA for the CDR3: TGTGCCATCAGTGAGTTTTTAGCGGGGATACAAGAGACCCAGTACTTC. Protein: CAISEFLAGIQETQYF.

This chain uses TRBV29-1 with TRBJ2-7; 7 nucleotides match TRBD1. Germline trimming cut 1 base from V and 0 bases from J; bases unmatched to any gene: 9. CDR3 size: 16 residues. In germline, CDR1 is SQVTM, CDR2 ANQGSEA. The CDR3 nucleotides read TGCAGCGTTGAAGTCCCGACAGGGCTCTTCTCCTACGAGCAGTACTTC. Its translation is CSVEVPTGLFSYEQYF.

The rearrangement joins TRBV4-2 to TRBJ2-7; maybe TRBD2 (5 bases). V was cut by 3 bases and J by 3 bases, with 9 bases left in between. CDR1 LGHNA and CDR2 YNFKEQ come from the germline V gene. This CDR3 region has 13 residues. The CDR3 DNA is TGTGCCAGCAGCCACAGGACTCACTACGAGCAGTACTTC. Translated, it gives CASSHRTHYEQYF.

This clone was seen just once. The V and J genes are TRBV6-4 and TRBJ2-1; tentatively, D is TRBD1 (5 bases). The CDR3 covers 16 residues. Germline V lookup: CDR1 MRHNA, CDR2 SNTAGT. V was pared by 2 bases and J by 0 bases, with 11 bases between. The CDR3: CASSDEDTRSYNEQFF. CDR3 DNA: TGTGCCAGCAGTGACGAGGACACCCGCTCCTACAATGAGCAGTTCTTC.

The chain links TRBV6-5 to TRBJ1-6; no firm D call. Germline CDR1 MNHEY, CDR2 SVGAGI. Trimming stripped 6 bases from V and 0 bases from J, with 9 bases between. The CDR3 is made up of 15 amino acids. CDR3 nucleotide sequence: TGTGCCAGCAGAACCGAGAGCTCCTATAATTCACCCCTCCACTTT. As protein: CASRTESSYNSPLHF.

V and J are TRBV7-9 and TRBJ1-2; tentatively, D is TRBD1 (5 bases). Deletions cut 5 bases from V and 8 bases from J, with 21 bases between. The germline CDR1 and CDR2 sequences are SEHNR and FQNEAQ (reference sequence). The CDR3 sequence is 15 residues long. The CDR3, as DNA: TGTGCCAGCAGCCCCCTGGCAGGGTCTTCCTACGGCTACACCTTC. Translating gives CASSPLAGSSYGYTF.

The CDR3 coding sequence is TGTGCCAGCAGTGAGCGGGGGGGAGGGGAAGATACGCAGTATTTT. Translation: CASSERGGGEDTQYF. This chain joins TRBV6-4 and TRBJ2-3, with 9 positions matching TRBD2. CDR3 size: 15 residues. After removal of 3 bases from V and 5 bases from J, the junction contained 6 bases not matched to a gene. Looked up from germline, CDR1 is MRHNA and CDR2 is SNTAGT.

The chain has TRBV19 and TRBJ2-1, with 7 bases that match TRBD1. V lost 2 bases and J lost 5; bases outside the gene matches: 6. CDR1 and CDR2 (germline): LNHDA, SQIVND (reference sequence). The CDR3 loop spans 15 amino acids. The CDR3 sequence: CASSIHRDSDNEQFF. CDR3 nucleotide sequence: TGTGCCAGTAGTATACATCGGGACAGTGACAATGAGCAGTTCTTC.

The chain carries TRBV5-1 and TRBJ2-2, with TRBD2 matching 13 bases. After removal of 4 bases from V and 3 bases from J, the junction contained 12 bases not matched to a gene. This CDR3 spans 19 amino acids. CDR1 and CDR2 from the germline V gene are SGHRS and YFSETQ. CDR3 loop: CASSRRLAGGAHDTGELFF. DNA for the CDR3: TGCGCCAGCAGCCGAAGACTAGCGGGGGGCGCGCATGACACCGGGGAGCTGTTTTTT. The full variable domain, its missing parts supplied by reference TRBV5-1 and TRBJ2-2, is KAGVTQTPRYLIKTRGQQVTLSCSPISGHRSVSWYQQTPGQGLQFLFEYFSETQRNKGNFPGRFSGRQFSNSRSEMNVSTLELGDSALYLCASSRRLAGGAHDTGELFFGEGSRLTVL.

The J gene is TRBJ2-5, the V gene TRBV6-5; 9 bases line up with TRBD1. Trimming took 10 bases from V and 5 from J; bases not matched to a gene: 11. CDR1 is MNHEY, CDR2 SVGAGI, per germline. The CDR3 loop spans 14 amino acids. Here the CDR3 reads CATAAQGAAETQYF. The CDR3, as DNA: TGTGCCACCGCGGCACAGGGGGCGGCCGAGACCCAGTACTTC.

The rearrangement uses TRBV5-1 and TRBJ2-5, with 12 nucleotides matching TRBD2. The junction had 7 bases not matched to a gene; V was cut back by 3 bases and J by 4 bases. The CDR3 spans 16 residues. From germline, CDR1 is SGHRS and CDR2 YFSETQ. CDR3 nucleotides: TGCGCCAGCAGCTCGACTAGCGGGGGCCGGGGAGAGACCCAGTACTTC. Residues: CASSSTSGGRGETQYF.

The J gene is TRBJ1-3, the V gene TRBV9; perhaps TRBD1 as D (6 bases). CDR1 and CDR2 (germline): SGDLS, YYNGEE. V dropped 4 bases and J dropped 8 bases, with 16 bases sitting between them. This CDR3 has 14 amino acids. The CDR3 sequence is CASSFRQVGDTIYF. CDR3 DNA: TGTGCCAGCAGCTTTCGACAGGTCGGGGACACCATATATTTT.

CDR3 sequence (DNA): TGTGCCAGCAGTCCGACAGGGTCGGATGAGCAGTTCTTC. It is translated as CASSPTGSDEQFF. The gene calls are TRBV27 and TRBJ2-1, with 7 bases aligning to TRBD1. The CDR3 runs 13 residues. Germline assignment: CDR1 MNHEY and CDR2 SMNVEV (reference sequence). V lost 5 bases and J lost 8; bases outside the gene matches: 6.

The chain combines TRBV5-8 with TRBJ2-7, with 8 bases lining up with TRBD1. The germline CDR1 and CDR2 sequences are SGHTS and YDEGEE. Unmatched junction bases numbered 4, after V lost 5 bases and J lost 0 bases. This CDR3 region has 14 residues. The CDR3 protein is CASRQTGGSYEQYF. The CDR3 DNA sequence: TGTGCCAGCAGGCAAACAGGGGGCTCCTACGAGCAGTACTTC.